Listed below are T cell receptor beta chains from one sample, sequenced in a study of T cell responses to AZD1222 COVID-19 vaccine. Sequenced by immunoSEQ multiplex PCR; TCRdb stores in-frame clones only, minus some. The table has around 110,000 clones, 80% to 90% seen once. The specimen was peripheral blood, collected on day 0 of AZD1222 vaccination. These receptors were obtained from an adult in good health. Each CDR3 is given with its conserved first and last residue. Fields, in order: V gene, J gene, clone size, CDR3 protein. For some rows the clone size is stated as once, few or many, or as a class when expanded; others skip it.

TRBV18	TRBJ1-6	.	CASSPRDSYNSPLHF
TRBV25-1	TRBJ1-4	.	CASSEFRGRILEKLFF
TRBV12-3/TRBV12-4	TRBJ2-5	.	CASSLSRAETQYF
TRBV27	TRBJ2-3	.	CASSLGPSGRVSDTQYF
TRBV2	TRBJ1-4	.	CASSDRSLREKLFF
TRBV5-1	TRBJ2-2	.	CASSETQQALGGELFF
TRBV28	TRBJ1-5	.	CASSFYRFQPQHF
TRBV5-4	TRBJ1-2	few	CASSLRPGGYGYTF
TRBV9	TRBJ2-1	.	CASSVLGGMGLNEQFF
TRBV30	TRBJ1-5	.	CAWSSNSNQPQHF
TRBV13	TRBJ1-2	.	CASSLESGGWDYGYTF
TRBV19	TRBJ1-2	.	CASSQAVYYGYTF
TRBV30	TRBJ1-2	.	CAWSFSADQGSYGYTF
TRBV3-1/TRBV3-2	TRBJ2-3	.	CASSPWSGMTDTQYF
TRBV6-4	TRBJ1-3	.	CASSPTGAHGDTIYF
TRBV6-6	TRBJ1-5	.	CASKKGGGNNQPQHF
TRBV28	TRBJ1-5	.	CASSNPYSNQPQHF
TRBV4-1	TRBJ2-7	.	CASSQSLVGTSQIYEQYF
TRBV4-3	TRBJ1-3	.	CASSQDSGSGNTIYF
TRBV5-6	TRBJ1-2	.	CASSLQGVGHGYTF
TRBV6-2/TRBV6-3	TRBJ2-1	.	CASSYVDLAGIEQFF
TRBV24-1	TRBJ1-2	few	CATSDRGQLTF
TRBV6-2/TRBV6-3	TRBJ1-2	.	CASSYGPGQGAGYTF
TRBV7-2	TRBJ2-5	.	CASSRDYETQYF
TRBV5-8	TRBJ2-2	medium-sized	CASSMGTGANTGELFF
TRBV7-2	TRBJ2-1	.	CASSLHRDNEQFF
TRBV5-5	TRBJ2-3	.	CASSSSLLRAQYF